Following are 30 T cell receptor beta chains from one sample sequenced in a study of T cells in localized non-small cell lung cancer (dated by TCRdb to between 2020 and 2021). Libraries were constructed by the immunoSEQ multiplex PCR assay. The clones in this table, taken by TCRdb from immuneACCESS, are in-frame only. Not every clone is retained; where verified, under half of the shortfall comes from an unresolved V gene, and the cause of the rest is unknown. The sample table holds approximately 33,000 clones, of which 87% were seen once. In total, the top ten clones hold more than 7% of the sample. The sample consisted of peripheral blood, taken before any cancer treatment. These receptors were collected from a woman aged 35-75 years with stage I lung adenocarcinoma.

The chain is built from TRBV9 and TRBJ1-1; TRBD1 is a possible D gene (5 bases). Per the germline V gene, CDR1 is SGDLS and CDR2 is YYNGEE. This CDR3 comprises 14 residues. The V end lost 6 bases, the J end lost 3 bases, and 15 bases lay between the germline ends. This chain's CDR3 is CASTDGGRDTEAFF. The CDR3, as DNA: TGTGCCAGCACCGACGGGGGGAGGGACACTGAAGCTTTCTTT.

The gene calls are TRBV5-4 and TRBJ2-7; D remains ambiguous. CDR3 length: 15 residues. Trimming cost V 0 bases and J 0 bases, with 10 bases left between them. Germline loops: CDR1 SGHNT, CDR2 YYREEE (reference sequence). CDR3 region: CASSLAASGSYEQYF. The CDR3 DNA sequence: TGTGCCAGCAGCTTGGCCGCTAGTGGCTCCTACGAGCAGTACTTC.

This clone came up a few times. This rearrangement joins TRBV7-2 to TRBJ2-2; no reliable D call. Per germline, CDR1 SGHTA and CDR2 FQGNSA. V gave up 8 bases and J gave up 4 bases, with 11 bases separating them. The CDR3 length is 13 residues. The CDR3 loop is CASRWQSTGELFF. For the CDR3, the DNA is TGTGCCAGCCGTTGGCAGTCCACCGGGGAGCTGTTTTTT.

The V call is TRBV28, the J call TRBJ2-5; 12 bases line up with TRBD2. V trimming: 6 bases; J trimming: 2 bases; junction bases outside the gene matches: 7. The CDR3 length is 16 residues. Germline values: CDR1 MDHEN, CDR2 SYDVKM. CDR3 coding DNA: TGTGCCAGCAGCCTTGGACTAGCGGGGCTTCAAGAGACCCAGTACTTC. This translates into CASSLGLAGLQETQYF.

This chain uses TRBV23-1 with TRBJ2-7; 9 nucleotides align to TRBD2. TRBV23-1 carries the ORF label, with uncertain function. V dropped 1 base and J dropped 4; count of bases not matched to a gene: 14. The CDR3 covers 18 residues. The CDR3 here is CASSQYSWSDSGGYEQYF. The CDR3 bases are TGCGCCAGCAGTCAATATAGCTGGTCCGATAGCGGGGGATACGAGCAGTACTTC.

The chain joins TRBV7-2 to TRBJ1-2; no clear D. Germline CDR1 and CDR2: SGHTA and FQGNSA. The CDR3 has 13 residues. Deletions cut 1 base from V and 8 bases from J, with 11 bases between. CDR3 in amino acids: CASSLDIRLGYTF. The CDR3 DNA sequence: TGTGCCAGCAGCTTAGATATACGGTTAGGCTACACCTTC.

The J gene is TRBJ2-1, the V gene TRBV12-5; 10 bases are a match to TRBD2. This CDR3 has 14 amino acids. Trimming removed 6 bases from V and 3 bases from J; junction bases left unmatched: 2. Germline V lookup: CDR1 LGHNT, CDR2 FRNRAP. CDR3 coding DNA: TGTGCTAGTGGCCTAGCGGGGGACTACAATGAGCAGTTCTTC. Protein sequence: CASGLAGDYNEQFF.

The genes are TRBV18 and TRBJ2-4; a weak D match, TRBD1 (8 bases). The CDR3 loop spans 14 amino acids. Trimming stripped 3 bases from V and 8 bases from J, with 14 bases between. CDR1 is KGHSH and CDR2 is LQKENI in the germline V gene. The CDR3 region is CASSPRTGRDIQYF. In nucleotides, the CDR3 is TGTGCCAGCTCACCGCGGACAGGGAGGGACATTCAGTACTTC.

This rearrangement joins TRBV10-3 to TRBJ1-4; a weak D match, TRBD1 (5 bases). The CDR3 length is 15 residues. CDR1 and CDR2 (germline): ENHRY, SYGVKD. The V and J ends lost 2 bases and 8 bases respectively, with 15 bases between them. CDR3 residues: CAISEPTQGPEKLFF. The CDR3 region has the DNA TGTGCCATCAGTGAGCCGACTCAGGGACCGGAAAAACTGTTTTTT.

The chain combines TRBV11-2 with TRBJ1-3, with no clear D. The CDR3 is 15 amino acids. From germline, CDR1 is SGHAT and CDR2 FQNNGV. The V end was cut by 5 bases, the J end by 0 bases, with 11 bases between. The CDR3 sequence is CASSRLASSGNTIYF. The CDR3 region has the DNA TGTGCCAGCAGCCGCCTGGCGAGCTCTGGAAACACCATATATTTT.

The J gene is TRBJ2-1, the V gene TRBV2; 9 nucleotides agree with TRBD1. Germline values: CDR1 SNHLY, CDR2 FYNNEI. The CDR3 has 16 amino acids. Trimming removed 6 bases from V and 9 bases from J; junction bases left unmatched: 15. The CDR3, as DNA: TGTGCCAGCAGGGCGAACACGGGACAGGGTTTTGGTGAGCAGTTCTTC. Its translation is CASRANTGQGFGEQFF.

The chain recombines TRBV5-6 with TRBJ2-4, with TRBD1 as a possible D gene (6 bases). Between the trimmed V and J ends, which lost 5 bases and 5 bases, there was a span of 11 bases. The CDR3 loop spans 13 amino acids. Germline lookup yields CDR1 SGHDT and CDR2 YYEEEE. CDR3 sequence: CASSIQGQNIQYF. As DNA, the CDR3 is TGTGCCAGCAGTATCCAGGGGCAAAACATTCAGTACTTC. Using reference TRBV5-6 and TRBJ2-4 for the parts outside the CDR3, the full variable domain is DAGVTQSPTHLIKTRGQQVTLRCSPKSGHDTVSWYQQALGQGPQFIFQYYEEEERQRGNFPDRFSGHQFPNYSSELNVNALLLGDSALYLCASSIQGQNIQYFGAGTRLSVL.

This rearrangement joins TRBV28 to TRBJ1-4; 8 nucleotides match TRBD1. The V gene end was trimmed by 1 base and the J gene end by 5 bases; junction bases not matched to a gene: 18. Germline assignment: CDR1 MDHEN and CDR2 SYDVKM. CDR3 size: 20 residues. CDR3 nucleotides: TGTGCCAGCAGTTTATTACGAACTGGGGGAACAGGGGGAGGAAATGAAAAACTGTTTTTT. Translation: CASSLLRTGGTGGGNEKLFF. Combining the CDR3 with reference TRBV28 and TRBJ1-4 gives the whole variable domain DVKVTQSSRYLVKRTGEKVFLECVQDMDHENMFWYRQDPGLGLRLIYFSYDVKMKEKGDIPEGYSVSREKKERFSLILESASTNQTSMYLCASSLLRTGGTGGGNEKLFFGSGTQLSVL.

The chain is built from TRBV2 and TRBJ2-1; possibly TRBD1 for D (5 bases). Germline values: CDR1 SNHLY, CDR2 FYNNEI. Trimming pared 0 bases from V and 6 bases from J, leaving 12 bases between. The CDR3 spans 15 residues. CDR3 nucleotide sequence: TGTGCCAGCAGTGAAGCAGGGGTACTCCCCAATGAGCAGTTCTTC. Its translation: CASSEAGVLPNEQFF.

V and J are TRBV4-2 and TRBJ2-3; D is uncertain. The germline gives CDR1 LGHNA, CDR2 YNFKEQ. CDR3 length equals 13 residues. Deletions cut 1 base from V and 4 bases from J, with 6 bases between. CDR3 sequence: CASSQGEADTQYF. The DNA of the CDR3 is TGTGCCAGCAGCCAAGGAGAAGCAGATACGCAGTATTTT.

The genes are TRBV19 and TRBJ2-1; TRBD2 matches at 11 bases. The CDR3 spans 15 residues. Per the germline V gene, CDR1 is LNHDA and CDR2 is SQIVND (reference sequence). The V and J ends lost 3 bases and 8 bases, in that order; junction bases with no gene match: 6. CDR3 amino acids: CASSISSGGRHEQFF. For the CDR3, the DNA is TGTGCCAGTAGTATTTCTAGCGGGGGGAGGCATGAGCAGTTCTTC. The full variable domain, completed using reference TRBV19 and TRBJ2-1, is DGGITQSPKYLFRKEGQNVTLSCEQNLNHDAMYWYRQDPGQGLRLIYYSQIVNDFQKGDIAEGYSVSREKKESFPLTVTSAQKNPTAFYLCASSISSGGRHEQFFGPGTRLTVL.

The rearrangement links TRBV5-4 to TRBJ2-3, with TRBD1 matching over 7 bases. Germline V lookup: CDR1 SGHNT, CDR2 YYREEE (reference sequence). This CDR3 has 13 residues. V dropped 4 bases and J dropped 5; count of bases not matched to a gene: 4. CDR3 residues: CASSITGEDTQYF. CDR3 sequence (DNA): TGTGCCAGCAGCATAACAGGGGAAGATACGCAGTATTTT.

V gene TRBV4-1 combines with J gene TRBJ2-7; 10 bases match TRBD2. This CDR3 region has 18 residues. Germline CDR1 MGHRA, CDR2 YSYEKL. Germline trimming cut 1 base from V and 0 bases from J; bases unmatched to any gene: 9. The CDR3: CASSQGPPAGGASYEQYF. The CDR3 nucleotides are TGCGCCAGCAGCCAAGGCCCCCCAGCGGGGGGGGCCTCCTACGAGCAGTACTTC.

CDR3 DNA: TGTGCCAGTAGTATTAAGTGGATAGGCAGTTCGGGAAAAAACATTCAGTACTTC. It translates to CASSIKWIGSSGKNIQYF. The rearrangement links TRBV19 to TRBJ2-4; D perhaps matches TRBD2 (5 bases). Trimming shortened V by 3 bases and J by 4 bases, and 22 bases separated the two germline ends. CDR1 and CDR2 (germline): LNHDA, SQIVND (reference sequence). The CDR3 has 18 amino acids.

Of note for this clone: Other DNA sequences in the sample encode the same CDR3. V is TRBV5-1 and J is TRBJ1-1; unclear D gene. Germline V gives CDR1 SGHRS, CDR2 YFSETQ. The CDR3 runs 13 residues. The V end was cut by 0 bases, the J end by 1 base, with 4 bases between. As DNA, the CDR3 is TGCGCCAGCAGCTTGGTGCGGAACACTGAAGCTTTCTTT. Encoded protein: CASSLVRNTEAFF.

The chain links TRBV20-1 to TRBJ2-7, with 7 bases fitting TRBD1. The germline V gene encodes CDR1 DFQATT and CDR2 SNEGSKA (reference sequence). Trimming removed 6 bases from V and 3 bases from J; junction bases left unmatched: 2. CDR3 length equals 11 residues. The CDR3 nucleotides are TGCAGTGCCCGACAGGGCTACGAGCAGTACTTC. This encodes CSARQGYEQYF.

The V gene is TRBV11-2, the J gene TRBJ2-3; D gene unclear. CDR3 length: 17 amino acids. V lost 3 bases to trimming and J lost 0 bases, with 16 bases between them. Germline values: CDR1 SGHAT, CDR2 FQNNGV. Here the CDR3 reads CASSLATPQWSTDTQYF. DNA for the CDR3: TGTGCCAGCAGCTTGGCTACACCACAGTGGAGCACAGATACGCAGTATTTT.

The chain has TRBV4-1 and TRBJ1-4; D remains unclear. Germline V gene data show CDR1 as MGHRA and CDR2 as YSYEKL. With 4 bases removed from V and 3 bases from J, the gap between germline ends came to 15 bases. The CDR3 has 16 residues. This CDR3 reads CASSPWSGSSNEKLFF. CDR3 DNA sequence: TGCGCCAGCAGCCCTTGGTCGGGCAGCTCTAATGAAAAACTGTTTTTT.

The chain is built from TRBV6-5 and TRBJ2-5; 8 nucleotides agree with TRBD2. J lost 5 bases, V lost 6 bases, and 8 bases had no gene match. Looked up from germline, CDR1 is MNHEY and CDR2 is SVGAGI. The CDR3 contains 14 residues. CDR3 coding DNA: TGTGCCAGCAGCGACGAAGGACTAGCTGAGACCCAGTACTTC. Protein sequence: CASSDEGLAETQYF.

The chain combines TRBV10-2 with TRBJ2-3, with TRBD1 matching over 9 bases. CDR1 is WSHSY and CDR2 is SAAADI in the germline V gene. This CDR3 is built from 18 residues. Trimming at V came to 2 bases and at J to 3 bases, leaving 12 bases not matched to a gene. CDR3 sequence reads: CASSEPPWGGTGTDTQYF. CDR3 coding DNA: TGCGCCAGCAGTGAGCCCCCTTGGGGGGGGACAGGGACAGATACGCAGTATTTT.

This chain uses TRBV28 with TRBJ2-3; D gene unclear. Germline-derived CDR1 and CDR2 are MDHEN and SYDVKM. Trimming took 5 bases from V and 2 from J, leaving 14 bases between them. The CDR3 length is 15 residues. CDR3 nucleotide sequence: TGTGCCAGCAGTCCTCCTCCGACTTTCACAGATACGCAGTATTTT. It specifies CASSPPPTFTDTQYF.

This clone turned up a few times. J is TRBJ1-1 and V is TRBV6-6; D not certain. V lost 5 bases and J 7 bases, leaving 2 bases between the germline ends. Germline lookup yields CDR1 MNHNY and CDR2 SVGAGI (reference sequence). This CDR3 comprises 9 residues. This chain's CDR3 is CASSHEAFF. The DNA of the CDR3 is TGTGCCAGCAGTCATGAAGCTTTCTTT.

The chain joins TRBV5-1 to TRBJ2-3; tentatively, D is TRBD2 (6 bases). Looked up from germline, CDR1 is SGHRS and CDR2 is YFSETQ. CDR3 length: 16 amino acids. With 0 bases removed from V and 2 bases from J, the gap between germline ends came to 13 bases. CDR3 amino acids: CASSLGLAGYTDTQYF. DNA for the CDR3: TGCGCCAGCAGCTTGGGTCTGGCGGGGTACACAGATACGCAGTATTTT.

This chain links TRBV19 with TRBJ2-2, with 9 nucleotides matching TRBD1. Trimming took 5 bases from V and 5 from J; bases not matched to a gene: 12. The CDR3 sequence is 17 residues long. Germline CDR1 reads LNHDA; CDR2 reads SQIVND (reference sequence). CDR3 amino acids: CASSSSGTGLRTGELFF. The CDR3 DNA follows: TGTGCCAGTAGTTCATCCGGGACAGGGTTGCGGACCGGGGAGCTGTTTTTT.

The chain combines TRBV11-3 with TRBJ2-3; TRBD2 matches at 14 bases. This CDR3 is 16 amino acids long. CDR1 SGHNT and CDR2 YENEEA come from the germline V gene. V lost 6 bases, J lost 4 bases, and 6 bases stayed unmatched. The CDR3 is CASSLRLAGGSDTQYF. The CDR3 DNA reads TGTGCCAGCAGTTTGAGACTAGCGGGGGGGTCAGATACGCAGTATTTT.